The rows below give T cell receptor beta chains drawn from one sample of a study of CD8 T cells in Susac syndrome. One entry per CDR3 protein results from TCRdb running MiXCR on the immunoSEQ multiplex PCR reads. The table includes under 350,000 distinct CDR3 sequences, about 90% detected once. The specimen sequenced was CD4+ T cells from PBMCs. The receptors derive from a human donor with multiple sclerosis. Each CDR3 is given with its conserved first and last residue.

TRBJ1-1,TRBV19,CASNIRGRGMAEAFF
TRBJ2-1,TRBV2,CARGRGGHNEQFF
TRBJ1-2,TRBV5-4,CASSAGGQGNYGYTF
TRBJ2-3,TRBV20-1,CSATRRVATDTQYF
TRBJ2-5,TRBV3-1,CASSRLRDSETQYF
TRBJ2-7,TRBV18,CASSPRLDPPPHEQYF
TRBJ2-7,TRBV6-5,CASHDVQGSNEQYF
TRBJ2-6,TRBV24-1,CATSLSTSGANVLTF
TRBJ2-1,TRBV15,CATSGLAGGWDEQFF
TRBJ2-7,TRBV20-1,CSANLAEAYEQYF
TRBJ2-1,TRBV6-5,CASMVGRAHNEQFF
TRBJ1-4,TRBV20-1,CSAPGVGSEKLFF
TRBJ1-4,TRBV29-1,CSAGEGTGASGEKLFF
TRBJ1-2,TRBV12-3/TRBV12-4,CASSLFAGVNYGYTF
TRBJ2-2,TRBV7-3,CASSHGTSGTGELFF
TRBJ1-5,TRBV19,CASSIPGHGQPQHF
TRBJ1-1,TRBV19,CASSIEGRMNTEAFF
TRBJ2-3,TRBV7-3,CASSSPTSGPNTQYF
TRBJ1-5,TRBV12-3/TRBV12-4,CASTGGTQDQPQHF
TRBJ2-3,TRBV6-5,CASGRPGHVTDTQYF
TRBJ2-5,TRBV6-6,CASSYRGQETQYF
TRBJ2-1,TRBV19,CASSGTRRQGQFF
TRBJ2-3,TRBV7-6,CASSSAGARMDTQYF
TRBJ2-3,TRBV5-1,CASSSTKYGVSYTDTQYF
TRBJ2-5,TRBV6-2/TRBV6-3,CASTFTGTGGETQYF
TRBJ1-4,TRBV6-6,CASSSARGSNEKLFF
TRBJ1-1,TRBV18,CASSPNEGAHAFF
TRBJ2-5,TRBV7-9,CASSWSTAQETQYF
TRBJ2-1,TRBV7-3,CASSLNGGPYNEQFF
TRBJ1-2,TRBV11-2,CASSLGRQGRYNGYTF
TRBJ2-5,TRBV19,CASSWQGQETQYF
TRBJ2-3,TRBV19,CASSIRDRVTGTQYF
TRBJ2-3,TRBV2,CASRTGISTDTQYF
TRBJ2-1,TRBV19,CASSISSGYNEQFF
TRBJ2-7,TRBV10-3,CAISELGEQYF
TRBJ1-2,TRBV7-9,CASSLQGAEGYTF
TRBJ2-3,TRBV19,CASSRGRTPRTDTQYF
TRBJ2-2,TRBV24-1,CATSDGRLAGDHGELFF